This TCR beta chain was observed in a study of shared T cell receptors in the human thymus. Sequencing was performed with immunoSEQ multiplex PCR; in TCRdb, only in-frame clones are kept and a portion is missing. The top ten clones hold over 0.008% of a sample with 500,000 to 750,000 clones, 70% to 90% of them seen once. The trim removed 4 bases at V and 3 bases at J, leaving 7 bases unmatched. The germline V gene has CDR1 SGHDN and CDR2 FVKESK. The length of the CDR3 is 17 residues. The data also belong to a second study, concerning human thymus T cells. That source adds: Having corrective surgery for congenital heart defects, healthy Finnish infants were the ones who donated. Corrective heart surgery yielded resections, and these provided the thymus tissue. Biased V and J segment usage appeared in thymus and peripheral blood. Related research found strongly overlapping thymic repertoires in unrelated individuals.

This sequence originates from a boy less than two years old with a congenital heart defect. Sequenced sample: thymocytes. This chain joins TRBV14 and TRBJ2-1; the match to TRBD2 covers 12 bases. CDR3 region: CASSPHWTSGNYNEQFF. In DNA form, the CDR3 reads TGTGCCAGCAGCCCCCACTGGACTAGCGGGAACTACAATGAGCAGTTCTTC.